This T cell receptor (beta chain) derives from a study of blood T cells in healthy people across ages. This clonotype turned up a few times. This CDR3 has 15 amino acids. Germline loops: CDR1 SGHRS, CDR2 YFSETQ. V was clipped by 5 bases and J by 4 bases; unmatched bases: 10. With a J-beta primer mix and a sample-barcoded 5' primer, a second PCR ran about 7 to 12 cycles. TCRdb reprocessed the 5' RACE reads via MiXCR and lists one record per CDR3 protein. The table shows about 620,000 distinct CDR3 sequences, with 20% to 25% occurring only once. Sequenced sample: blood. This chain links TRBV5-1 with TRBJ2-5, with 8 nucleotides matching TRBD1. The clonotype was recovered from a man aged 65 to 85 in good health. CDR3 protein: CASSDGQGTTETQYF. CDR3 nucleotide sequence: TGCGCCAGCAGTGACGGACAGGGCACCACAGAGACCCAGTACTTC.